This T cell receptor (beta chain) is drawn from a study of tumor and adjacent non-tumor tissue in lung cancer. Details on this clonotype: Its antigen is undetermined. It may be a read error: a sequence one base away is much more abundant.

Findings and caveats of the study: Shorter survival was associated with higher TCR diversity in tumors. In normal lung, the top 100 clones were significantly more dominant than in tumor. TCR diversity was significantly greater in tumor than normal lung tissue.

No cell sorting was done before RNA was extracted from the tissue. Distant lung tissue was collected more than 3 cm away from the tumor edge. The V and J ends lost 7 bases and 5 bases respectively, with 15 bases between them. The CDR3 length is 13 residues. Germline V lookup: CDR1 MDHEN, CDR2 SYDVKM. The library came from three nested PCR rounds adapted from ARM-PCR protocols. Via MiXCR, TCRdb re-called the multiplex PCR reads, giving one row per CDR3 protein. The sample has about 48,000 distinct CDR3 sequences; 64% are singletons. This chain links TRBV28 with TRBJ2-7; D possibly matches TRBD1 or TRBD2 (5 bases each). The sequencing sample was made of distant non-tumor lung tissue. This TCR was sampled from an older woman with non-small cell lung cancer. DNA of the CDR3: TGTGCCAGCAATTCCCCTGGGACCAACGAGCAGTACTTC. Protein: CASNSPGTNEQYF.